This T cell receptor (beta chain) stems from a study of beta chain features in type 1 diabetes. Expressed TCRB transcripts were sequenced because the entire RNA isolate underwent reverse transcription. Some clones are missing from TCRdb's copy, which holds only in-frame ones; the method was immunoSEQ multiplex PCR. The table shows about 620,000 clones, with about 16% occurring only once. CDR1 is SGHNT, CDR2 YENEEA, per germline. The ends were cut back, 3 bases at V and 2 bases at J, with 4 bases in the middle. CDR3 length equals 13 residues. The sequenced material came from naive CD4+ T cells from blood. The sequence was obtained from a young man in good health. The chain couples TRBV11-3 to TRBJ2-2; D gene ambiguous. CDR3 in DNA: TGTGCCAGCAGCTTCCATAACACCGGGGAGCTGTTTTTT. Translating it yields CASSFHNTGELFF.